This TCR beta chain appears in the sequencing data of a study of beta chain features in type 1 diabetes. Expressed TCRB transcripts were sequenced, since all the RNA that had been isolated was reverse transcribed. Assay: immunoSEQ multiplex PCR; the TCRdb copy retains only in-frame clones and omits some. Here the sample spans some 150,000 clones, over 8.5% being singletons. There are 12 residues in the CDR3. Trimming left V 5 bases short and J 4 bases short, with 7 bases between. CDR1 and CDR2 from the germline V gene are SGHAT and FQNNGV. Sequenced material: central memory CD4+ T cells from blood. The chain is built from TRBV11-2 and TRBJ2-3; D is uncertain. The TCR was taken from a man younger than 30 in good health. Here the CDR3 reads CASSIHSDTQYF. The CDR3 nucleotides are TGTGCCAGCAGCATTCACTCAGATACGCAGTATTTT.